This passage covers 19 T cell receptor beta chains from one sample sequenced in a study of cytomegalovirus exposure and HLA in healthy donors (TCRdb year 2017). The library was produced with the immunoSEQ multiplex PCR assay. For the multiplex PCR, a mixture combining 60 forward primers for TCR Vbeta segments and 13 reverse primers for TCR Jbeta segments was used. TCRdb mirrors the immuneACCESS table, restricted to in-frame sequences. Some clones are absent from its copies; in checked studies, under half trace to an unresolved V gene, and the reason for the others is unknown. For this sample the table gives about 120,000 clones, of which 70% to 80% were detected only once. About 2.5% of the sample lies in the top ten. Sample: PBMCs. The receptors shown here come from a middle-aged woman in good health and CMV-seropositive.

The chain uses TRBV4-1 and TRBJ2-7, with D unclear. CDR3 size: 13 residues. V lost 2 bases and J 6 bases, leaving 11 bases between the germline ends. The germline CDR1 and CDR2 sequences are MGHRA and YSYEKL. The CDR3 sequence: CASSQKLPGEQYF. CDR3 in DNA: TGCGCCAGCAGCCAAAAGCTGCCCGGCGAGCAGTACTTC.

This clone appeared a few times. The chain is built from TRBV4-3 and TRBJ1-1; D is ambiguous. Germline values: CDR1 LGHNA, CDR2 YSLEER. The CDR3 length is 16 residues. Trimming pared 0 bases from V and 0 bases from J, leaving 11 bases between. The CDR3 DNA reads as TGCGCCAGCAGCCAAGAACAGTGGCAGGTGAACACTGAAGCTTTCTTT. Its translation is CASSQEQWQVNTEAFF.

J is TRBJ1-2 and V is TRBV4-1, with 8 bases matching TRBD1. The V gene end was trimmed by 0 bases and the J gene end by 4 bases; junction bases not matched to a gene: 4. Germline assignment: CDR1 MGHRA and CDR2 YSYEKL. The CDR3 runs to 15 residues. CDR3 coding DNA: TGCGCCAGCAGCCAAGACCCACAGGGGGGCTATGGCTACACCTTC. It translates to CASSQDPQGGYGYTF.

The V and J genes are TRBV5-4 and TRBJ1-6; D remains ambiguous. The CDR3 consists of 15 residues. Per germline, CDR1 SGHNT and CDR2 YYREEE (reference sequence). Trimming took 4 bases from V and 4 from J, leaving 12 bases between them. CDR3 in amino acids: CASSLRPLYNSPLHF. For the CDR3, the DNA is TGTGCCAGCAGCCTGCGGCCCCTTTATAATTCACCCCTCCACTTT.

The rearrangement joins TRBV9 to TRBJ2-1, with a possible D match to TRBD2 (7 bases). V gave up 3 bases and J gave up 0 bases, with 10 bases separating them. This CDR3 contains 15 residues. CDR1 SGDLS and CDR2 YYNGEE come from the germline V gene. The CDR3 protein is CASSEGGLSYNEQFF. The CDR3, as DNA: TGTGCCAGCAGCGAGGGGGGGCTCTCCTACAATGAGCAGTTCTTC. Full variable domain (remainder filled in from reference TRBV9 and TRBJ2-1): DSGVTQTPKHLITATGQRVTLRCSPRSGDLSVYWYQQSLDQGLQFLIQYYNGEERAKGNILERFSAQQFPDLHSELNLSSLELGDSALYFCASSEGGLSYNEQFFGPGTRLTVL.

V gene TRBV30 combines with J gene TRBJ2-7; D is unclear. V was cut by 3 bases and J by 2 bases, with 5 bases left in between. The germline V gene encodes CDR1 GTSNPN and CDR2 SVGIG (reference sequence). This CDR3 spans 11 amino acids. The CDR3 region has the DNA TGTGCCTGGAGCGGAGCCTACGAGCAGTACTTC. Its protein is CAWSGAYEQYF.

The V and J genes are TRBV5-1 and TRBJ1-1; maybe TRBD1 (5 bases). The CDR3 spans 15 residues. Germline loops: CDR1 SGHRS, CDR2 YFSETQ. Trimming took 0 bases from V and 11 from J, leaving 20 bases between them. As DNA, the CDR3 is TGCGCCAGCAGCTTGGAGGGTTTGGGGGGGGTTGTCGCTTTCTTT. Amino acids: CASSLEGLGGVVAFF.

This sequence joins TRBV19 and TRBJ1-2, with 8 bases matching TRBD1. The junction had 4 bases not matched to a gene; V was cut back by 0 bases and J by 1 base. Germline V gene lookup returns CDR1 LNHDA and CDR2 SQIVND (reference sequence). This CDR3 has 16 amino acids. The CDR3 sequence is CASSIENRGFNYGYTF. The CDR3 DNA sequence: TGTGCCAGTAGTATAGAAAACAGGGGGTTTAACTATGGCTACACCTTC.

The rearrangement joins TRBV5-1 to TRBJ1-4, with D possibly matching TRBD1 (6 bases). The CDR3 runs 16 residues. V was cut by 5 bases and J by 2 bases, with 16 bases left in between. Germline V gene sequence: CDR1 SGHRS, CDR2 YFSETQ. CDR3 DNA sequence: TGCGCCAGCAGTCAGGGGACGGGAAAGACTAATGAAAAACTGTTTTTT. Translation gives CASSQGTGKTNEKLFF. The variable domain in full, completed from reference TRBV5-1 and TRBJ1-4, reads KAGVTQTPRYLIKTRGQQVTLSCSPISGHRSVSWYQQTPGQGLQFLFEYFSETQRNKGNFPGRFSGRQFSNSRSEMNVSTLELGDSALYLCASSQGTGKTNEKLFFGSGTQLSVL.

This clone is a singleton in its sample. The chain's CDR3 is CASSLDGLGRLAGTDTQYF. For the CDR3, the DNA is TGTGCCAGCAGCCTTGATGGGCTGGGGAGGCTAGCGGGCACAGATACGCAGTATTTT. The chain links TRBV7-3 to TRBJ2-3; 7 bases align to TRBD2. With V trimmed by 5 bases and J by 1 base, 18 bases remained unmatched. Germline CDR1 SGHTA, CDR2 FQGTGA. The CDR3 spans 19 residues.

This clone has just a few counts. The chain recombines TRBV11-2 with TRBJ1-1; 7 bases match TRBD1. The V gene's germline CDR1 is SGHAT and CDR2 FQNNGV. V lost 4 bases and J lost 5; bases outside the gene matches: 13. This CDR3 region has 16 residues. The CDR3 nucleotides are TGTGCCAGCAGCTCGATAAAGATTAGGGGGCGTACTGAAGCTTTCTTT. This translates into CASSSIKIRGRTEAFF.

CDR3 amino acids: CSARYRVSQETQYF. DNA for the CDR3: TGCAGCGCCCGTTACCGGGTCTCGCAAGAGACCCAGTACTTC. V and J are TRBV29-1 and TRBJ2-5; D is unclear. V lost 7 bases to trimming and J lost 2 bases, with 17 bases between them. This CDR3 contains 14 residues. Germline values: CDR1 SQVTM, CDR2 ANQGSEA. Full variable domain (rest looked up from reference TRBV29-1 and TRBJ2-5): SAVISQKPSRDICQRGTSLTIQCQVDSQVTMMFWYRQQPGQSLTLIATANQGSEATYESGFVIDKFPISRPNLTFSTLTVSNMSPEDSSIYLCSARYRVSQETQYFGPGTRLLVL.

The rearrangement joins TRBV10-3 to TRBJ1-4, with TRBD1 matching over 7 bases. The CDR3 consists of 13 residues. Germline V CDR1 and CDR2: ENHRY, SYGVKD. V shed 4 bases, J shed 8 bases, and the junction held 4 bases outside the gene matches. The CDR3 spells CAISAQGDEKLFF. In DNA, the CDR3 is TGTGCCATCAGTGCGCAGGGGGACGAAAAACTGTTTTTT.

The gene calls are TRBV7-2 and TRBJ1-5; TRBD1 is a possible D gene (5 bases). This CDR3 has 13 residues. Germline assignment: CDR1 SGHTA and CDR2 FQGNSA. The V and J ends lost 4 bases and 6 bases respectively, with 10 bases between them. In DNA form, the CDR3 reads TGTGCCAGCAGCTCCCGGCAGGGTCAGCCCCAGCATTTT. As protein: CASSSRQGQPQHF.

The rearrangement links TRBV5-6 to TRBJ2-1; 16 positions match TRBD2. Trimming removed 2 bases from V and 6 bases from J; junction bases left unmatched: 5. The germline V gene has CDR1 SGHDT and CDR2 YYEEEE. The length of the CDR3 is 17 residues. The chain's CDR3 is CASSFGTSGGVLNEQFF. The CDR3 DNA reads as TGTGCCAGCAGCTTTGGGACTAGCGGGGGGGTCCTCAATGAGCAGTTCTTC. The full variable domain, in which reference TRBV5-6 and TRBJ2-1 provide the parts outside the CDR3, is DAGVTQSPTHLIKTRGQQVTLRCSPKSGHDTVSWYQQALGQGPQFIFQYYEEEERQRGNFPDRFSGHQFPNYSSELNVNALLLGDSALYLCASSFGTSGGVLNEQFFGPGTRLTVL.

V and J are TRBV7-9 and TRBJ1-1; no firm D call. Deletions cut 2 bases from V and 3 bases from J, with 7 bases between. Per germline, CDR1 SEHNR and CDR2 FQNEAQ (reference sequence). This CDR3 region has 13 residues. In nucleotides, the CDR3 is TGTGCCAGCAGCTTACAGAGGGACACTGAAGCTTTCTTT. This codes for CASSLQRDTEAFF.

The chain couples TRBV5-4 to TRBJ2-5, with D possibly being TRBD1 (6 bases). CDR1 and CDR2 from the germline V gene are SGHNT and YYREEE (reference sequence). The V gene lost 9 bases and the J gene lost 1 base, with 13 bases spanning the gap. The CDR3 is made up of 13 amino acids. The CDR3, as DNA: TGTGCCATCCCTATGGACAGCCAAGAGACCCAGTACTTC. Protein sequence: CAIPMDSQETQYF.

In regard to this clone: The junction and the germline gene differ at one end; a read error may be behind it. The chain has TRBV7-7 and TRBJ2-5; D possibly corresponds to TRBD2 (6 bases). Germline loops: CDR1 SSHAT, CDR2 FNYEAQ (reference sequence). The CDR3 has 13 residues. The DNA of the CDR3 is TGTGCTAGCAGCCGGGGACTCGAAGAGACCCAGTACTTC. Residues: CASSRGLEETQYF.

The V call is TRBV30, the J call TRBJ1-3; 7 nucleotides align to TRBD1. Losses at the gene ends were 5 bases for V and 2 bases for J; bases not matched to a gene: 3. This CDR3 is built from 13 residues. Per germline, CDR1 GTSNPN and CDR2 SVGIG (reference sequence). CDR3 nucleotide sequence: TGTGCCTGGGACCAGGGGGCTGGAAACACCATATATTTT. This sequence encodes CAWDQGAGNTIYF.